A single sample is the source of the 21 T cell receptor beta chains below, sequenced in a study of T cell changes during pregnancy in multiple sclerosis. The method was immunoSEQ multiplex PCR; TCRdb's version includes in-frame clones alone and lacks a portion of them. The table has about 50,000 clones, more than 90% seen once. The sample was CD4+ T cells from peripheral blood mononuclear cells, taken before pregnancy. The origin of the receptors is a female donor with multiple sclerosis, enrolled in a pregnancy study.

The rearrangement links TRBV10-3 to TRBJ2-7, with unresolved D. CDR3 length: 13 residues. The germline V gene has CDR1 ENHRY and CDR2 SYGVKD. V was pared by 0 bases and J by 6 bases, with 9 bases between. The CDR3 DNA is TGTGCCATCAGTGAGTCTAGTTCCGTCGAGCAGTACTTC. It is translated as CAISESSSVEQYF.

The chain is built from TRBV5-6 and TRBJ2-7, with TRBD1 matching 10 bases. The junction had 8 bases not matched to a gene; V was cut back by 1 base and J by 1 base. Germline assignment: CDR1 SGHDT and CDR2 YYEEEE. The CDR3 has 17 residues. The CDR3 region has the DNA TGTGCCAGCAGCTTGAAGGGACAGGGGACGGTATCCTACGAGCAGTACTTC. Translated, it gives CASSLKGQGTVSYEQYF.

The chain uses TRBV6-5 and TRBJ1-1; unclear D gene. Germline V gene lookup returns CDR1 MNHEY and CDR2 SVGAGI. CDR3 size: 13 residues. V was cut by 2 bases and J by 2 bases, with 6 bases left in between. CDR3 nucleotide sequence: TGTGCCAGCAGTTACCGAGTTAACACTGAAGCTTTCTTT. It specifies CASSYRVNTEAFF.

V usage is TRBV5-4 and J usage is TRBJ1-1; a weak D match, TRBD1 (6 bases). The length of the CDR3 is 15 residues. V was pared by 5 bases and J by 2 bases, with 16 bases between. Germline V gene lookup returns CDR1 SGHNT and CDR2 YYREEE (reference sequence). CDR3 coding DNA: TGTGCCAGCAGTCCCTACAGGGCTTTTAACACTGAAGCTTTCTTT. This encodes CASSPYRAFNTEAFF.

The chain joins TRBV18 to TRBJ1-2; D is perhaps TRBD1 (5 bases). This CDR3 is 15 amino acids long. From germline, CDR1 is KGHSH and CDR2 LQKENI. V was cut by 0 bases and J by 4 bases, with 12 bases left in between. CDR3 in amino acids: CASSPPGRVVYGYTF. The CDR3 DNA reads TGTGCCAGCTCACCACCGGGCAGGGTTGTCTATGGCTACACCTTC.

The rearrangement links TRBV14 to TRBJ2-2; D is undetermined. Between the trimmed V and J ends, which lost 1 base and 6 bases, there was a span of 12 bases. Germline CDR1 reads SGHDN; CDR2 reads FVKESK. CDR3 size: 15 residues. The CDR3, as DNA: TGTGCCAGCAGCCAAGGTGCAAGCCGGGCCGGGGAGCTGTTTTTT. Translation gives CASSQGASRAGELFF.

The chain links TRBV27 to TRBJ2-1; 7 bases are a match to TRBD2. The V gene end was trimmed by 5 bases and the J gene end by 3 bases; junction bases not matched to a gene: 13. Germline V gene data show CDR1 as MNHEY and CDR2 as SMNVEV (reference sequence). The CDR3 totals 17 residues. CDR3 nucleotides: TGTGCCAGCAGTCGACTTGGCACTAGCGCTTACTACAATGAGCAGTTCTTC. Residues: CASSRLGTSAYYNEQFF.

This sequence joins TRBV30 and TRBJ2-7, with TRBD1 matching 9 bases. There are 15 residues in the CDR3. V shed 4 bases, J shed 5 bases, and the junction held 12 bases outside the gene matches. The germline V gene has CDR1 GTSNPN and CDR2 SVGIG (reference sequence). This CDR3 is CAWKKGGTGTHEQYF. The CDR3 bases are TGTGCCTGGAAGAAGGGAGGGACAGGGACGCACGAGCAGTACTTC.

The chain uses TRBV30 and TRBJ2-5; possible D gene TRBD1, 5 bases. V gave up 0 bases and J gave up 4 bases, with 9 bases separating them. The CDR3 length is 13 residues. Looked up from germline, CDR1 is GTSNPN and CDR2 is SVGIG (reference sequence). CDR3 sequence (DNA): TGTGCCTGGAGTGTTACAGGAGCAGAGACCCAGTACTTC. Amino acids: CAWSVTGAETQYF.

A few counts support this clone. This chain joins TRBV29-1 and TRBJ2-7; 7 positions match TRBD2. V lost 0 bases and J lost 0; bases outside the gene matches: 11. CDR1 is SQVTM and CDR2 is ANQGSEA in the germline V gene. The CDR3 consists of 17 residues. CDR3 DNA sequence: TGCAGCGTTGAAGATCGACCCGGCGGCGGGAGCTCCTACGAGCAGTACTTC. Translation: CSVEDRPGGGSSYEQYF.

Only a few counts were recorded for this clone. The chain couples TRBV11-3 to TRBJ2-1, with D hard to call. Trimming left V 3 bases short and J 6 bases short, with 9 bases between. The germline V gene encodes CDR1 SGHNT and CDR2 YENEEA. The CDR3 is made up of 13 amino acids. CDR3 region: CASSLSGANEQFF. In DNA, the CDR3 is TGTGCCAGCAGCTTGTCAGGTGCCAATGAGCAGTTCTTC.

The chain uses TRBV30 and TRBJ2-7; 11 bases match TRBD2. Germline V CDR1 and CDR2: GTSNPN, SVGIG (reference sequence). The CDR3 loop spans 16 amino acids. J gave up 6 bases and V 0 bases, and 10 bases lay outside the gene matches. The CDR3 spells CAWSVQLAGVSSEQYF. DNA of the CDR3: TGTGCCTGGAGTGTACAACTAGCGGGAGTTTCTAGCGAGCAGTACTTC. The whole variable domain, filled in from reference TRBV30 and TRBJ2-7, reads SQTIHQWPATLVQPVGSPLSLECTVEGTSNPNLYWYRQAAGRGLQLLFYSVGIGQISSEVPQNLSASRPQDRQFILSSKKLLLSDSGFYLCAWSVQLAGVSSEQYFGPGTRLTVT.

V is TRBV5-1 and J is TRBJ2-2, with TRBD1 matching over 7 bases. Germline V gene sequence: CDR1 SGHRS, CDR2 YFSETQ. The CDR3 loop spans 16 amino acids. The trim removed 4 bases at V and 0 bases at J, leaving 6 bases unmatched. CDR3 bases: TGCGCCAGCAGCCCGACAGGGCCCTCGAACACCGGGGAGCTGTTTTTT. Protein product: CASSPTGPSNTGELFF.

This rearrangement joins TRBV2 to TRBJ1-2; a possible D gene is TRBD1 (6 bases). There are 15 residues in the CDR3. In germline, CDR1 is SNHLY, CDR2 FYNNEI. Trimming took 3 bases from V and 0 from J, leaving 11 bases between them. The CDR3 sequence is CASSDYRVPNYGYTF. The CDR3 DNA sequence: TGTGCCAGCAGTGACTACAGGGTCCCTAACTATGGCTACACCTTC.

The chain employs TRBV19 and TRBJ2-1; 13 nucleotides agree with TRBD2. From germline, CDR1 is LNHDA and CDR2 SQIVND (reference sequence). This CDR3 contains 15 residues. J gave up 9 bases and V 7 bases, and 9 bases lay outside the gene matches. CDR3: CASTARTSGSSEQFF. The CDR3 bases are TGTGCCAGTACCGCTCGGACTAGCGGGAGCAGTGAGCAGTTCTTC.

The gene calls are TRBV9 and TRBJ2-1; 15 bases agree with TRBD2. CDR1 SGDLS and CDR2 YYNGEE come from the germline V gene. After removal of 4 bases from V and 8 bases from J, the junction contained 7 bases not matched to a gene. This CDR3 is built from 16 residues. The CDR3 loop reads CASSMGTSGRIHEQFF. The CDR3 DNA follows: TGTGCCAGCAGCATGGGGACTAGCGGGAGGATCCATGAGCAGTTCTTC. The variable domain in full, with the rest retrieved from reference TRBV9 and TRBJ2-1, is DSGVTQTPKHLITATGQRVTLRCSPRSGDLSVYWYQQSLDQGLQFLIQYYNGEERAKGNILERFSAQQFPDLHSELNLSSLELGDSALYFCASSMGTSGRIHEQFFGPGTRLTVL.

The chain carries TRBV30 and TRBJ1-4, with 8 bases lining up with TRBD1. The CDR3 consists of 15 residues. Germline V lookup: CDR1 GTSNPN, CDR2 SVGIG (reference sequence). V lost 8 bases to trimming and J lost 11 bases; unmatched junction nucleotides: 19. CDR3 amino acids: CASNGRGQDEGKLFF. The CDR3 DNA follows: TGTGCCAGCAATGGGAGGGGACAGGATGAGGGGAAACTGTTTTTT.

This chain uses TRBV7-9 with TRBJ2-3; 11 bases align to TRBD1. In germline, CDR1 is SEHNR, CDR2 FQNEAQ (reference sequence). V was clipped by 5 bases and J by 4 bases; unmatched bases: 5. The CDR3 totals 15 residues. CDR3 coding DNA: TGTGCCAGCAGCCCCGGGACAGGGGGTGCAGATACGCAGTATTTT. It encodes CASSPGTGGADTQYF.

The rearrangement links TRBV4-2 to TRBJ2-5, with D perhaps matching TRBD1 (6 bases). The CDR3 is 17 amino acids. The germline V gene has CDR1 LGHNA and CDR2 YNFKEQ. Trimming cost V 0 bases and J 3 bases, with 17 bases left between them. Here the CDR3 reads CASSQDLERGNEETQYF. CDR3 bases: TGTGCCAGCAGCCAAGACCTGGAGAGGGGGAATGAAGAGACCCAGTACTTC.

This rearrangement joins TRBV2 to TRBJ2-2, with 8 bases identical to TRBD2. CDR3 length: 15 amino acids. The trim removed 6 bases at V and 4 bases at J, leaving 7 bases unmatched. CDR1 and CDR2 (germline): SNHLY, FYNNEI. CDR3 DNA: TGTGCCAGCAGAAGTATAGCGGGAATCACCGGGGAGCTGTTTTTT. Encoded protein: CASRSIAGITGELFF.

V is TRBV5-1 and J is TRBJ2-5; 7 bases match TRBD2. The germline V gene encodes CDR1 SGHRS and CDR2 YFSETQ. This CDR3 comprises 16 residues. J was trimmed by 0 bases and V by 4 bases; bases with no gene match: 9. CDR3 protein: CASSPERTRYQETQYF. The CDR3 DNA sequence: TGCGCCAGCAGCCCCGAAAGGACTAGGTACCAAGAGACCCAGTACTTC.